This T cell receptor (beta chain) was sequenced for a study of T-cell reconstitution after alpha-beta-depleted transplantation in children. Trimming shortened V by 10 bases and J by 3 bases, and 13 bases separated the two germline ends. Germline CDR1 and CDR2: SNHLY and FYNNEI. The CDR3 runs 13 residues. A library of TCRbeta sequences, prepared with unique molecular identifiers, was generated. TCRdb re-called the PCR reads through MiXCR, storing one row per CDR3 protein. The table records some 600,000 distinct CDR3 sequences, approximately 16% of them present only once. The source was PBMCs from the stem cell graft donor, collected from the stem cell graft. The TCR was taken from a human donor who donated a stem cell graft to a child with acute myeloid leukemia. The J gene is TRBJ1-3, the V gene TRBV2; D is uncertain. This CDR3 reads CATTGIVGNTIYF. The CDR3 DNA follows: TGTGCCACAACCGGGATCGTTGGAAACACCATATATTTT. The variable domain in full, with the rest retrieved from reference TRBV2 and TRBJ1-3, is EPEVTQTPSHQVTQMGQEVILRCVPISNHLYFYWYRQILGQKVEFLVSFYNNEISEKSEIFDDQFSVERPDGSNFTLKIRSTKLEDSAMYFCATTGIVGNTIYFGEGSWLTVV.